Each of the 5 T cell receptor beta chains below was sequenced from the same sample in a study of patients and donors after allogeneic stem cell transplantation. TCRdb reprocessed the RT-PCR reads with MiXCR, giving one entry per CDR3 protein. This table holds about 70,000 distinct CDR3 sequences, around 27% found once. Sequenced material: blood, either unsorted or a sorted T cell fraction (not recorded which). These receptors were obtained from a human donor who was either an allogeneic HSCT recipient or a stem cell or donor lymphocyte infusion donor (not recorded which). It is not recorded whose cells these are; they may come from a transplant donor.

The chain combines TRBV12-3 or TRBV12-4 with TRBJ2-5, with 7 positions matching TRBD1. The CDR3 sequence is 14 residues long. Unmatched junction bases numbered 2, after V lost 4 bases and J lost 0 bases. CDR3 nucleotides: TGTGCCAGCAGTTGGACAGGACACCAAGAGACCCAGTACTTC. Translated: CASSWTGHQETQYF.

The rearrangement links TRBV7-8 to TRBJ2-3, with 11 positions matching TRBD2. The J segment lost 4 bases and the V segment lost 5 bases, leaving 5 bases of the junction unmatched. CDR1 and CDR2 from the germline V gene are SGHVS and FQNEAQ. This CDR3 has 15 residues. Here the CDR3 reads CASSPLAGEADTQYF. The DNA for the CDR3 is TGTGCCAGCAGCCCACTAGCGGGAGAGGCAGATACGCAGTATTTT.

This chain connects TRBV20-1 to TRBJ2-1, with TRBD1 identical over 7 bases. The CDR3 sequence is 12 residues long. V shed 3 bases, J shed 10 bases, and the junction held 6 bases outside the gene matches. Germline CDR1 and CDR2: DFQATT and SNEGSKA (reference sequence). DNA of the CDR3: TGCAGTGCTAGGGGGACAGAGTACGAGCAGTTCTTC. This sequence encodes CSARGTEYEQFF.

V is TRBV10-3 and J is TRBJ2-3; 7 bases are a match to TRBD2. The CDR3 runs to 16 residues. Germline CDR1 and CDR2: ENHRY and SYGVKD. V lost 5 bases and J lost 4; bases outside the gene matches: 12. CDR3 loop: CAISLAEDSRPDTQYF. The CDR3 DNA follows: TGTGCCATCAGTCTAGCGGAAGACTCCAGGCCAGATACGCAGTATTTT.

DNA of the CDR3: TGTGCCAGCAGTTTAGCGGGACAGGGAGACCAGCCCCAGCATTTT. This sequence encodes CASSLAGQGDQPQHF. This chain uses TRBV12-3 or TRBV12-4 with TRBJ1-5, with 9 bases matching TRBD1. This CDR3 is built from 15 residues. With V trimmed by 0 bases and J by 7 bases, 4 bases remained unmatched.